The text below deals with one T cell receptor (beta chain). Its antigen specificity is not known. The input lacks base qualities; no much larger clone sits a single base away. V is clipped by 3 bases and J by 5 bases, and the sequence between their germline boundaries is 19 bases long. CDR1 and CDR2 were assigned from the germline V gene as ENHRY and SYGVKD. The CDR3 measures 17 amino acids from cysteine to phenylalanine. Here the CDR3 DNA is all that survives: 51 bases in frame from base 1. These data are taken from a study of T cell responses to AZD1222 COVID-19 vaccine (dated by TCRdb to the early 2020s). Background on the whole study: AZD1222 recipients with second doses at about 4 weeks or about 12 weeks were pooled, because spike-specific TCR depth and breadth did not differ between schedules. Trial participants were enrolled by age into 18-55, 56-69 and 70-plus year subgroups, with roughly 160, 29 and 62 TCR-sequenced participants respectively. TCR sequencing covered fewer than 250 trial participants: 200 to 220 given two doses of AZD1222 and 26 given two doses of MenACWY control vaccine.

Sample time point, as interpreted from the label and publication: baseline before first vaccination. The vaccinee samples were drawn from two UK trials, COV001 and COV002, one of which was a single-blind randomized controlled phase 2/3 trial testing AZD1222 (ChAdOx1 nCoV-19) in healthy adults. For TCRbeta chain sequencing, PBMC samples from trial participants were taken at day 0 and at day 28 after the second dose. What the study reported, not specific to this receptor: The 56-69-year group was small, and its depth increase did not reach significance, likely because of low power. A significant rise in spike-specific TCR breadth and depth was observed after two AZD1222 doses relative to day 0 and relative to MenACWY recipients. Because no day 14 peak-response samples were available, the repertoires could be characterized only after the peak T cell response. Reportedly, almost half of the unique spike-specific TCRs recognized epitopes lying outside the regions that are mutated in the B.1.351 and B.1.1.7 variants. Conclusions about previously exposed vaccinees are limited, since just a handful of AZD1222 recipients were seropositive for SARS-CoV-2 at baseline. Most participants were white British and females outnumbered males, and the authors suggested that clonal diversity may have been underestimated. Vaccine-associated CD4 TCRs spanned the whole spike protein, with dominant responses in regions 160-218 and 743-854.

The CDR3 regions of human TCRbeta chains were analyzed by immunosequencing. The paper's data handling went like this. TCRs in the repertoires were matched against a reference library of SARS-CoV-2-specific TCRs that had been generated with the MIRA antigen-specificity platform. Breadth was defined as the fraction of unique TCRs that were SARS-CoV-2-associated, and depth was defined as the fraction of total T cells that were SARS-CoV-2-associated. Each spike-specific TCR was assigned to its reactive spike region and to a CD4 or CD8 class using the MIRA data. Log10-transformed breadth and depth values were compared by one-way ANOVA with Sidak's multiple comparisons tests. TCRdb mirrors the immuneACCESS table, restricted to in-frame sequences. Some clones are absent from its copies; in checked studies, under half trace to an unresolved V gene, and the reason for the others is unknown. V and J calls and clone size are as listed in that table; D and trimming were resolved from the DNA. The sample includes 90,000 to 150,000 clones, with under 90% observed a single time. 7.7% of the sample is taken by the ten largest.

The sample in question was peripheral blood, obtained on day 0 of AZD1222 vaccination. Rearrangement joined TRBV10-3 to TRBJ1-4; matching of 5 bases hints at TRBD1 as the D gene. The sequence derives from an adult in good health. The sequenced DNA: TGTGCCATCAGTGACCCGGGGCGGGGAGCTTCAAATGAAAAACTGTTTTTT. Its translation reads: CAISDPGRGASNEKLFF.